This is a list of T cell receptor beta chains from one sample in a study of cytotoxic CD8 clonotypes in ibrutinib-treated CLL. The method was immunoSEQ multiplex PCR; TCRdb's version includes in-frame clones alone and lacks a portion of them. The sample includes 150,000 or so clones, 80% of them seen just once. Here the sequenced sample was PBMCs, taken after 36 months of ibrutinib treatment. The receptors were gathered from a human donor with chronic lymphocytic leukemia. CDR3s include the opening cysteine and the closing phenylalanine or tryptophan. A D gene is named only where the DNA matches it firmly. The size of a clone is reported for some rows only, either as once, few or many, or as a class for expanded clones.

TRBV30,NA,TRBJ1-6,NA,14,TGTGCCTGGAGCTCCGGAGGCCTTGGTTCACCCCTCCACTTT,CAWSSGGLGSPLHF
TRBV4-1,NA,TRBJ2-3,NA,14,TGCGCCAGCAGCCAAGATGGCGGACTCAGAACGCAGTATTTT,CASSQDGGLRTQYF
TRBV6-6,TRBD2,TRBJ2-1,few,16,TGTGCCAGCAGTTTGGGACTAGCCCTCTCCTACAATGAGCAGTTCTTC,CASSLGLALSYNEQFF
TRBV2,TRBD2,TRBJ2-3,few,14,TGTGCCATTAAAGGGACTACTAGCACAGATACGCAGTATTTT,CAIKGTTSTDTQYF
TRBV5-1,NA,TRBJ1-1,NA,16,TGCGCCAGCAGCTTGGGACGGCTAGGCATGAACACTGAAGCTTTCTTT,CASSLGRLGMNTEAFF
TRBV2,NA,TRBJ2-3,NA,15,TGTGCCAGCTCCGCCGCGAGGGGTAGGGAAAATACGCAGTATTTT,CASSAARGRENTQYF
TRBV5-4,NA,TRBJ2-1,NA,17,TGTGCCAGCAGCCTGGTATCGGGGTTGGTATCCTACAATGAGCAGTTCTTC,CASSLVSGLVSYNEQFF
TRBV5-1,NA,TRBJ2-1,NA,15,TGCGCCAGCAGCTACCAGGGTGGGCTTTACAATGAGCAGTTCTTC,CASSYQGGLYNEQFF
TRBV7-6,NA,TRBJ2-5,NA,14,TGTGCCAGCAGCACCCAGGGGAACCAAGAGACCCAGTACTTC,CASSTQGNQETQYF
TRBV5-4,NA,TRBJ2-3,NA,15,TGTGCCAGCAGCGCAGTAGCGACCAACACAGATACGCAGTATTTT,CASSAVATNTDTQYF
TRBV10-1,TRBD1,TRBJ1-2,NA,14,TGCGCCAGCAGTCGGGACAGGGGAGGATTCGGCTACACCTTC,CASSRDRGGFGYTF
TRBV28,TRBD1,TRBJ2-3,NA,15,TGTGCCAGCAGTGATCAGGGGGTCGAGGAAATATTCCTGTATTTT,CASSDQGVEEIFLYF
TRBV5-1,TRBD1,TRBJ2-1,NA,19,TGCGCCAGCAGGCCCCTCGGGGACAGGGGTGTCTTGGATGACAATGAGCAGTTCTTC,CASRPLGDRGVLDDNEQFF
TRBV10-3,NA,TRBJ2-7,NA,12,TGTGCCATCAGTGATAGTAGCTACGAGCAGTACTTC,CAISDSSYEQYF
TRBV5-4,NA,TRBJ2-7,NA,13,TGTGCCAGCAGCCCGGATCGGCCCTACGAGCAGTACTTC,CASSPDRPYEQYF
TRBV4-1,NA,TRBJ2-1,NA,14,TGCGCCAGCAGCGGCCGGGATGGAGTGTATGAGCAGTTCTTC,CASSGRDGVYEQFF
TRBV2,NA,TRBJ1-1,NA,13,TGTGCCAGCAGTGTAGTCTCGAACACTGAAGCTTTCTTT,CASSVVSNTEAFF
TRBV7-2,TRBD2,TRBJ2-7,NA,16,TGTGCCAGCAGCTTTTACCTCGGGACTAGCGGCAACGAGCAGTACTTC,CASSFYLGTSGNEQYF
TRBV6-5,NA,TRBJ1-4,once,14,TGTGCCAGCAGCAAAGGATTACGAAATGAAAAACTGTTTTTT,CASSKGLRNEKLFF
TRBV27,NA,TRBJ1-6,NA,14,TGTGCCAGCAGTTGGCAGGGGCATAATTCACCCCTCCACTTT,CASSWQGHNSPLHF
TRBV10-3,TRBD2,TRBJ2-2,NA,21,TGTGCCATCAGTGAGAGGGCTAGCGGGGCCCCGAGGGCAACGAACACCGGGGAGCTGTTTTTT,CAISERASGAPRATNTGELFF
TRBV5-4,NA,TRBJ1-5,NA,14,TGTGCCAGCAGTTTTCAGGGTAGTGATCAGCCCCAGCATTTT,CASSFQGSDQPQHF